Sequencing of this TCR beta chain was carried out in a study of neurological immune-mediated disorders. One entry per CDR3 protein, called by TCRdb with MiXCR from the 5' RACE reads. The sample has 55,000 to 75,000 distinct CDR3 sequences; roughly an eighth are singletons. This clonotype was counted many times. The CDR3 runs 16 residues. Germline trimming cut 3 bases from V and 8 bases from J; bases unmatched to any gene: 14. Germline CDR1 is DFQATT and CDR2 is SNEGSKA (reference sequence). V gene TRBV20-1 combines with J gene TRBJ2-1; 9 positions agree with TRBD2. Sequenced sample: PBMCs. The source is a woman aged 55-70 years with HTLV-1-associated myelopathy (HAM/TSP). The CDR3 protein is CSASMTSGARFHEQFF. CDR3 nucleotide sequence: TGCAGTGCTAGCATGACTAGCGGTGCCCGGTTCCATGAGCAGTTCTTC.